This T cell receptor (beta chain) was identified in a study of cytomegalovirus exposure and HLA in healthy donors. General study findings and limits: Among donors in an Asian-associated ancestry cluster, a later analysis reportedly found fewer N-insertions than the approximately 700-donor mean.

PCR was performed using 60 Vbeta and 13 Jbeta primers. Generated by immunoSEQ multiplex PCR, the TCRdb table keeps only in-frame clones and is missing some. Of about 150,000 clones in the sample, over 75% were seen once. Trimming pared 4 bases from V and 2 bases from J, leaving 13 bases between. Germline V gene lookup returns CDR1 SGHTS and CDR2 YDEGEE. The CDR3 extends over 15 amino acids. Worth noting for this clone: Its antigen is unknown.

V gene TRBV5-8 combines with J gene TRBJ2-1; tentative D call: TRBD2 (5 bases). This receptor was identified in a woman aged 35 to 49 in good health and CMV-seropositive. The sample comprised PBMCs. The CDR3 bases are TGTGCCAGCAGCCCCACTAGTTGGCCCTACAATGAGCAGTTCTTC. Its protein product is CASSPTSWPYNEQFF.